One sample yielded the 27 T cell receptor beta chains listed below, sequenced in a study of blood T cell repertoires in COVID-19. Measured with immunoSEQ multiplex PCR; TCRdb has only the in-frame clones, and not every one. There are about 54,000 clones in the sample; 85% to 95% occur only once, and 3% to 5% lies in the top ten. The sample comprised peripheral blood. The receptors were sampled from a man aged 45-65 years with acute or convalescent COVID-19.

The genes are TRBV12-2 and TRBJ2-1; no DNA check was done on the table's D call, TRBD2. TRBV12-2 has pseudogene status. The CDR3 has 15 amino acids. CDR3: CASVYRTKRNNEQFF. CDR3 sequence (DNA): TGTGCAAGTGTTTATCGGACTAAAAGGAACAATGAGCAGTTCTTC.

The chain employs TRBV5-4 and TRBJ2-1, with TRBD2 matching 8 bases. Trimming removed 0 bases from V and 9 bases from J; junction bases left unmatched: 11. CDR1 SGHNT and CDR2 YYREEE come from the germline V gene (reference sequence). The CDR3 is 16 amino acids. The CDR3 loop reads CASSLGGPSGRGEQFF. CDR3 bases: TGTGCCAGCAGCTTGGGGGGGCCAAGCGGGAGAGGTGAGCAGTTCTTC.

V is TRBV6-5 and J is TRBJ2-3; 8 bases fit TRBD1. CDR3 length: 15 residues. The trim removed 6 bases at V and 2 bases at J, leaving 7 bases unmatched. Germline lookup yields CDR1 MNHEY and CDR2 SVGAGI. The CDR3 DNA is TGTGCCAGCAGCCAGACAGGGGTAATCACAGATACGCAGTATTTT. This codes for CASSQTGVITDTQYF.

The chain recombines TRBV24-1 with TRBJ1-2; 7 bases are a match to TRBD1. Germline values: CDR1 KGHDR, CDR2 SFDVKD. The CDR3 covers 14 residues. The junction had 8 bases not matched to a gene; V was cut back by 3 bases and J by 8 bases. DNA of the CDR3: TGTGCCACCAGTGATCCTGACAGGGCGGAGGGCTACACCTTC. Translating gives CATSDPDRAEGYTF.

The CDR3 nucleotides are TGTGCCAGCAATGGGGAGGTCACCCTTAATGAGCAGTTCTTC. Amino acids: CASNGEVTLNEQFF. The rearrangement links TRBV21-1 to TRBJ2-1; the D call TRBD2 from the table was never checked on the DNA. TRBV21-1 is flagged as a pseudogene. The CDR3 length is 14 residues.

The rearrangement links TRBV5-1 to TRBJ2-7, with D possibly TRBD2 on 6 matching bases. Trimming stripped 0 bases from V and 3 bases from J, with 10 bases between. The CDR3 is 14 amino acids. Germline loops: CDR1 SGHRS, CDR2 YFSETQ. CDR3 sequence: CASSLEAGFYEQYF. The CDR3, as DNA: TGCGCCAGCAGCTTGGAGGCGGGATTCTACGAGCAGTACTTC.

This clone was observed once. The CDR3 here is CASSVQGPGYTF. As DNA, the CDR3 is TGCGCCAGCAGCGTGCAGGGCCCTGGCTACACCTTC. The chain couples TRBV5-1 to TRBJ1-2; D might be TRBD1 (5 bases). The V and J ends lost 4 bases and 7 bases respectively, with 11 bases between them. There are 12 residues in the CDR3. Germline V gene lookup returns CDR1 SGHRS and CDR2 YFSETQ. The variable domain in full, completed from reference TRBV5-1 and TRBJ1-2, reads KAGVTQTPRYLIKTRGQQVTLSCSPISGHRSVSWYQQTPGQGLQFLFEYFSETQRNKGNFPGRFSGRQFSNSRSEMNVSTLELGDSALYLCASSVQGPGYTFGSGTRLTVV.

This clone has more than one count but fewer than ten. This chain connects TRBV7-9 to TRBJ2-7; TRBD1 matches 10 bases. The CDR3 covers 14 residues. The germline gives CDR1 SEHNR, CDR2 FQNEAQ (reference sequence). J gave up 7 bases and V 5 bases, and 8 bases lay outside the gene matches. The CDR3 protein is CASSLTGGRGEQYF. The DNA for the CDR3 is TGTGCCAGCAGCCTGACAGGGGGCCGAGGAGAGCAGTACTTC.

The rearrangement uses TRBV3-1 (or the pseudogene TRBV3-2) and TRBJ1-1; D remains ambiguous. There are 16 residues in the CDR3. Trimming left V 4 bases short and J 1 base short, with 16 bases between. Germline loops: CDR1 LGHDT, CDR2 YNNKEL (reference sequence). The CDR3 nucleotides are TGTGCCAGCAGCCCCTATGAGGGTACCGGGAACACTGAAGCTTTCTTT. Translating gives CASSPYEGTGNTEAFF.

The chain employs TRBV3-1 (or the pseudogene TRBV3-2) and TRBJ2-3; D is possibly TRBD2 (5 bases). Germline values: CDR1 LGHDT, CDR2 YNNKEL (reference sequence). This CDR3 has 15 amino acids. V was trimmed by 2 bases and J by 2 bases, leaving 11 bases between them. The CDR3 protein is CASSQTRRATDTQYF. DNA for the CDR3: TGTGCCAGCAGCCAAACTAGAAGAGCCACAGATACGCAGTATTTT.

The CDR3 loop reads CASSLVIGAGGAGANVLTF. The CDR3 DNA follows: TGTGCCAGCAGCTTAGTAATAGGGGCAGGGGGCGCCGGGGCCAACGTCCTGACTTTC. The rearrangement uses TRBV7-8 and TRBJ2-6; 8 bases match TRBD1. Germline CDR1 SGHVS, CDR2 FQNEAQ. The trim removed 1 base at V and 4 bases at J, leaving 12 bases unmatched. There are 19 residues in the CDR3.

This clone was detected a few times. CDR3 sequence reads: CASSPWGQTYEQYF. The CDR3, as DNA: TGTGCCAGCAGCCCATGGGGACAGACCTACGAGCAGTACTTC. J is TRBJ2-7 and V is TRBV7-6; TRBD1 agrees at 7 bases. In germline, CDR1 is SGHVS, CDR2 FNYEAQ. This CDR3 comprises 14 residues. The trim removed 5 bases at V and 2 bases at J, leaving 6 bases unmatched.

The rearrangement uses TRBV11-3 and TRBJ2-5; D not certain. CDR3 length equals 11 residues. Germline loops: CDR1 SGHNT, CDR2 YENEEA. With 3 bases removed from V and 4 bases from J, the gap between germline ends came to 3 bases. This CDR3 is CASSFVETQYF. Written as DNA, the CDR3 is TGTGCCAGCAGCTTCGTAGAGACCCAGTACTTC.

The chain is built from TRBV6-2 or TRBV6-3 and TRBJ2-1, with TRBD2 matching 12 bases. Trimming removed 5 bases from V and 1 base from J; junction bases left unmatched: 3. CDR1 is MNHEY and CDR2 is SVGEGT in the germline V gene. This CDR3 is 16 amino acids long. The CDR3 DNA reads TGTGCCAGCAGTACTACTAGCGGGAGGTCCTACAATGAGCAGTTCTTC. The encoded protein is CASSTTSGRSYNEQFF.

This clone was detected only once. J is TRBJ2-5 and V is TRBV5-1; D is unresolved. The germline V gene has CDR1 SGHRS and CDR2 YFSETQ. CDR3 length equals 14 residues. V was cut by 0 bases and J by 2 bases, with 8 bases left in between. The CDR3: CASSLELSQETQYF. CDR3 DNA sequence: TGCGCCAGCAGCTTGGAACTCTCTCAAGAGACCCAGTACTTC.

This chain uses TRBV24-1 with TRBJ2-3; 7 bases line up with TRBD2. Germline CDR1 reads KGHDR; CDR2 reads SFDVKD. This CDR3 has 18 residues. J was trimmed by 0 bases and V by 4 bases; bases with no gene match: 12. This CDR3 reads CATSDPRWAGDSTDTQYF. The CDR3 bases are TGTGCCACCAGTGACCCCCGATGGGCGGGAGACAGCACAGATACGCAGTATTTT.

The J gene is TRBJ1-1, the V gene TRBV10-3; 7 positions agree with TRBD1. CDR1 is ENHRY, CDR2 SYGVKD, per germline. This CDR3 is 15 amino acids long. V was pared by 4 bases and J by 4 bases, with 9 bases of the junction left unmatched. The CDR3 sequence is CAISGHDRVGTEAFF. In DNA, the CDR3 is TGTGCCATCAGTGGACACGACAGGGTAGGCACTGAAGCTTTCTTT.

The CDR3 reads CASRRADRLPNTEAFF. The CDR3 DNA is TGTGCCAGTAGGCGGGCCGACCGCCTCCCTAACACTGAAGCTTTCTTT. The chain couples TRBV19 to TRBJ1-1, with no clear D. The CDR3 has 16 residues. The ends were cut back, 6 bases at V and 2 bases at J, with 19 bases in the middle. In germline, CDR1 is LNHDA, CDR2 SQIVND (reference sequence).

V is TRBV27 and J is TRBJ1-1; D is perhaps TRBD1 (5 bases). The V gene lost 6 bases and the J gene lost 5 bases, with 16 bases spanning the gap. The CDR3 consists of 14 residues. Germline CDR1 reads MNHEY; CDR2 reads SMNVEV (reference sequence). CDR3 loop: CASSPGPGGTEAFF. CDR3 coding DNA: TGTGCCAGCAGCCCCGGACCGGGGGGGACTGAAGCTTTCTTT.

This chain connects TRBV24-1 to TRBJ2-7; no definite D call. The ends were cut back, 2 bases at V and 6 bases at J, with 7 bases in the middle. The CDR3 is 12 residues long. Germline V lookup: CDR1 KGHDR, CDR2 SFDVKD. This chain's CDR3 is CATSDSSSEQYF. CDR3 DNA sequence: TGTGCCACCAGTGATTCGAGTTCCGAGCAGTACTTC.

The chain employs TRBV5-1 and TRBJ2-2; the D gene is possibly TRBD1 (6 bases). This CDR3 is built from 16 residues. Trimming shortened V by 4 bases and J by 2 bases, and 15 bases separated the two germline ends. CDR1 is SGHRS, CDR2 YFSETQ, per germline. CDR3 bases: TGCGCCAGCAGCCGTGAGGGCAGGGGAAACACCGGGGAGCTGTTTTTT. This codes for CASSREGRGNTGELFF.

This chain connects TRBV6-5 to TRBJ1-1, with 7 bases lining up with TRBD1. CDR1 and CDR2 from the germline V gene are MNHEY and SVGAGI. Losses at the gene ends were 4 bases for V and 1 base for J; bases not matched to a gene: 6. The CDR3 has 15 amino acids. The CDR3 region has the DNA TGTGCCAGCAGTTTCGACAGGGTCGCGAACACTGAAGCTTTCTTT. Protein: CASSFDRVANTEAFF.

The J gene is TRBJ2-5, the V gene TRBV24-1, with 7 bases fitting TRBD1. The V gene end was trimmed by 2 bases and the J gene end by 0 bases; junction bases not matched to a gene: 11. Germline V gene data show CDR1 as KGHDR and CDR2 as SFDVKD. CDR3 length: 18 amino acids. CDR3 nucleotide sequence: TGTGCCACCAGTGATTCCCTGGGACAGAACCACTACCAAGAGACCCAGTACTTC. It is translated as CATSDSLGQNHYQETQYF.

On this clone: Because the CDR3's place on the DNA is in doubt, the DNA is left out and the CDR3 is given as listed by TCRdb. The gene calls are TRBV19 and TRBJ1-4. The germline V gene has CDR1 LNHDA and CDR2 SQIVND (reference sequence). The CDR3 is 15 residues long, counting both termini. CDR3 loop: CASTSGSGESEKLFF.

This rearrangement joins TRBV28 to TRBJ1-3; tentatively, D is TRBD1 (5 bases). Trimming pared 9 bases from V and 1 base from J, leaving 19 bases between. The length of the CDR3 is 16 residues. Germline V gene data show CDR1 as MDHEN and CDR2 as SYDVKM. The CDR3 loop is CASTSGGSLSGNTIYF. Written as DNA, the CDR3 is TGTGCCAGTACCTCCGGGGGGTCTCTTTCTGGAAACACCATATATTTT.

The chain recombines TRBV6-5 with TRBJ2-5, with D possibly TRBD1 on 6 matching bases. V lost 7 bases and J lost 0, with 15 bases in between. Germline assignment: CDR1 MNHEY and CDR2 SVGAGI. The CDR3 covers 15 residues. The CDR3 DNA sequence: TGTGCCAGCAAACGACAGGCCTGGTACCAAGAGACCCAGTACTTC. It translates to CASKRQAWYQETQYF.

The V call is TRBV7-9, the J call TRBJ2-5; D is uncertain. The CDR3 runs 15 residues. V shed 1 base and J shed 0 bases, with 9 bases lying between them. CDR1 is SEHNR, CDR2 FQNEAQ, per germline (reference sequence). The CDR3 coding sequence is TGTGCCAGCAGCTTAGGCTTCGGAGACCAAGAGACCCAGTACTTC. Encoded protein: CASSLGFGDQETQYF.